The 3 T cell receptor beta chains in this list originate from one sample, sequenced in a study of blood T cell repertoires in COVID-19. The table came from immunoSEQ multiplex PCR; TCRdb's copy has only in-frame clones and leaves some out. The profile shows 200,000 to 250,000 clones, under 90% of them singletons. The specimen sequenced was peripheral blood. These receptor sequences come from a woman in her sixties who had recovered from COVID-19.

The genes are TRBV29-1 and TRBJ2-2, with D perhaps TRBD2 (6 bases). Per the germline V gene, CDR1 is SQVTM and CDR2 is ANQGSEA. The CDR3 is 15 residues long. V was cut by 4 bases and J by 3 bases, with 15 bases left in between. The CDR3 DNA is TGCAGCGTTGGTCCCCTGGGGGGTTACACCGGGGAGCTGTTTTTT. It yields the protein CSVGPLGGYTGELFF.

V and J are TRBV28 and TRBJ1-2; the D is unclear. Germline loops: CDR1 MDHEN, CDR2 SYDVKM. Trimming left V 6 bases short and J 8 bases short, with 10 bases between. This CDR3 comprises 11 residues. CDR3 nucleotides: TGTGCCAGCAGCTCAGATTGGGGCTACACCTTC. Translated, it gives CASSSDWGYTF.

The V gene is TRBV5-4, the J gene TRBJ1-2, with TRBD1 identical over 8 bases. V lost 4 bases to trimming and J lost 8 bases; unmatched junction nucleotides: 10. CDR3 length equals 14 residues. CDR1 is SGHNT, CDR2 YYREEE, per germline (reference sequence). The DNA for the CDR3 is TGTGCCAGCAGCCCCGGACAGGGAGTGGAAGGCTACACCTTC. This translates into CASSPGQGVEGYTF.